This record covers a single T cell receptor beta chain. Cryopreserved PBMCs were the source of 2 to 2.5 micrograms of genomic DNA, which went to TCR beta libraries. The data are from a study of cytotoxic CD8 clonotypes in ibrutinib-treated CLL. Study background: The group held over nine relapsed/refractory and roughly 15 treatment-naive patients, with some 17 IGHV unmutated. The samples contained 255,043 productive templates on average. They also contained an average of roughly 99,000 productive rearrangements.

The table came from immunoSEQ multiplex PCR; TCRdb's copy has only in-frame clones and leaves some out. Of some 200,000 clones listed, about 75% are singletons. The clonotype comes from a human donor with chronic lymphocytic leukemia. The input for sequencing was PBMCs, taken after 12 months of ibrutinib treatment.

The DNA of the CDR3 is TGTGCCAGCAGTGACCCACAGGGGTTCGAGCAGTACTTC. It encodes CASSDPQGFEQYF. The chain has TRBV6-1 and TRBJ2-7, with TRBD1 matching 7 bases. Germline CDR1 is MNHNS and CDR2 is SASEGT. The CDR3 runs to 13 residues. The V and J ends lost 3 bases and 6 bases, in that order; junction bases with no gene match: 5.